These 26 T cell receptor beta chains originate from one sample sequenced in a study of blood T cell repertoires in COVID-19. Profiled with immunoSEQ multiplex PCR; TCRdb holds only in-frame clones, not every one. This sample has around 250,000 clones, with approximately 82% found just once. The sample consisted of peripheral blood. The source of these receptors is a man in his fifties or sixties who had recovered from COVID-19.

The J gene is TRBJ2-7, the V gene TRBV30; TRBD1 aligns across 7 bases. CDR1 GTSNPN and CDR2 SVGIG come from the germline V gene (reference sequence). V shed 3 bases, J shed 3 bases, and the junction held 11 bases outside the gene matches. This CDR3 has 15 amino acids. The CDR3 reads CAWSNWKGGIYEQYF. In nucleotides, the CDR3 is TGTGCCTGGAGCAATTGGAAAGGGGGCATCTACGAGCAGTACTTC.

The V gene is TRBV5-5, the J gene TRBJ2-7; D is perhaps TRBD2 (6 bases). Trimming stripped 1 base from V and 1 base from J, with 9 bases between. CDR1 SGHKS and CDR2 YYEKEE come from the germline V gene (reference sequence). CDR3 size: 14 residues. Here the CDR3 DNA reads TGTGCCAGCAGCTTGATGGGGGGATCCTACGAGCAGTACTTC. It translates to CASSLMGGSYEQYF.

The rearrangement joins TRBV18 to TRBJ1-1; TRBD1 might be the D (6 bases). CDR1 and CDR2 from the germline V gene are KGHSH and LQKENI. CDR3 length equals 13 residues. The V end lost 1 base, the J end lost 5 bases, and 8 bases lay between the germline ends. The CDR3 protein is CASSPQGVTEAFF. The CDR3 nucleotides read TGTGCCAGCTCACCACAGGGGGTGACTGAAGCTTTCTTT.

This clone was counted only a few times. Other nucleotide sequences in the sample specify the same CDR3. CDR3 bases: TGTGCCAGCAGTTTTAGGGGAAACTATGGCTACACCTTC. Translation gives CASSFRGNYGYTF. The V call is TRBV28, the J call TRBJ1-2; tentatively, D is TRBD1 (5 bases). Germline lookup yields CDR1 MDHEN and CDR2 SYDVKM. The length of the CDR3 is 13 residues. V was clipped by 3 bases and J by 2 bases, with 7 bases between them.

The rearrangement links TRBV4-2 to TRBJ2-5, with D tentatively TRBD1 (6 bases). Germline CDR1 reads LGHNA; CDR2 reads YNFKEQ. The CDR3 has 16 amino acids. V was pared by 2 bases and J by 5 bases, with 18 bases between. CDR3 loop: CASSQLGATSRETQYF. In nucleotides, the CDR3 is TGTGCCAGCAGCCAATTGGGGGCCACCAGCAGGGAGACCCAGTACTTC.

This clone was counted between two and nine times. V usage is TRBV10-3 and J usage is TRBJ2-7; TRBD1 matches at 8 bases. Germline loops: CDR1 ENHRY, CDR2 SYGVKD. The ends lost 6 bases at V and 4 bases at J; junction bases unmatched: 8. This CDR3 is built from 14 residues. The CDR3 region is CAIRRTGKEYEQYF. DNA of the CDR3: TGTGCCATCAGACGGACAGGGAAAGAATACGAGCAGTACTTC.

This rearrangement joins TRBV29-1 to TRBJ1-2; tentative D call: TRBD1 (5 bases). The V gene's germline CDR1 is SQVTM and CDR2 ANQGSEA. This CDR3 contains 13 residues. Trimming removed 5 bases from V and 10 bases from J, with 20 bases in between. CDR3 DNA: TGCAGCGTTCGTTCTTGGTTGGGGCAAGTCTACACCTTC. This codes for CSVRSWLGQVYTF. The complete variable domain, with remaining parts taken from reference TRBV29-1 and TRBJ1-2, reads SAVISQKPSRDICQRGTSLTIQCQVDSQVTMMFWYRQQPGQSLTLIATANQGSEATYESGFVIDKFPISRPNLTFSTLTVSNMSPEDSSIYLCSVRSWLGQVYTFGSGTRLTVV.

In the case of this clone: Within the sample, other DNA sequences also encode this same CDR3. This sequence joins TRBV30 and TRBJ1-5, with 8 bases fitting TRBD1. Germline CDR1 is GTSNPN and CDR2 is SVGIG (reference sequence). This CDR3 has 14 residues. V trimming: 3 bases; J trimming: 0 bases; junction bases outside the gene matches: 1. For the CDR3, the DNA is TGTGCCTGGAGAACAGGGGGTAGCAATCAGCCCCAGCATTTT. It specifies CAWRTGGSNQPQHF. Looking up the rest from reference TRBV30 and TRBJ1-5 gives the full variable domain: SQTIHQWPATLVQPVGSPLSLECTVEGTSNPNLYWYRQAAGRGLQLLFYSVGIGQISSEVPQNLSASRPQDRQFILSSKKLLLSDSGFYLCAWRTGGSNQPQHFGDGTRLSIL.

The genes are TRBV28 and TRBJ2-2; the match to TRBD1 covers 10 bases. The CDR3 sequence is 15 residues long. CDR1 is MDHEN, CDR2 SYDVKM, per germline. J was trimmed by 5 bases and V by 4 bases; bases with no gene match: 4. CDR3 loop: CASSSWTGGTGELFF. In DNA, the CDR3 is TGTGCCAGCAGTTCTTGGACAGGGGGGACCGGGGAGCTGTTTTTT.

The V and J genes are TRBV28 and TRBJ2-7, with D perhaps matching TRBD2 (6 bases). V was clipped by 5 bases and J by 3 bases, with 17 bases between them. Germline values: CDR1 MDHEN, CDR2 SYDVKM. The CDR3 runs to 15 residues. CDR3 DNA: TGTGCCAGCAGTCCCCAGGCCGGGGGAGTCTACGAGCAGTACTTC. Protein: CASSPQAGGVYEQYF.

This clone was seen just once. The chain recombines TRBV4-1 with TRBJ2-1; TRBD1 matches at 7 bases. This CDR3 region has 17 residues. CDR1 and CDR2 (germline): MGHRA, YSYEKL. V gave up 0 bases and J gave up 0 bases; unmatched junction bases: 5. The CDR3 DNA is TGCGCCAGCAGCCAAGACGGGACAGTGGACTCCTACAATGAGCAGTTCTTC. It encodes CASSQDGTVDSYNEQFF.

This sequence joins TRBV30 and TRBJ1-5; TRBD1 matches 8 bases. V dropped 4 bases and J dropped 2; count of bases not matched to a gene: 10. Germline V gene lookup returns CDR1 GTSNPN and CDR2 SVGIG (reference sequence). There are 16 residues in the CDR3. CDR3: CAWKTPGGAGNQPQHF. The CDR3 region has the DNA TGTGCCTGGAAAACCCCAGGGGGCGCGGGCAATCAGCCCCAGCATTTT.

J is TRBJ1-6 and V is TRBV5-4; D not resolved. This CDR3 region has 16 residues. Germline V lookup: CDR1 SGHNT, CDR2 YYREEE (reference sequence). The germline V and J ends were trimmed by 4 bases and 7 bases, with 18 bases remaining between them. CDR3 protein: CASSARLGPGNSPLHF. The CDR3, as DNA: TGTGCCAGCAGCGCCCGGCTAGGGCCGGGGAATTCACCCCTCCACTTT.

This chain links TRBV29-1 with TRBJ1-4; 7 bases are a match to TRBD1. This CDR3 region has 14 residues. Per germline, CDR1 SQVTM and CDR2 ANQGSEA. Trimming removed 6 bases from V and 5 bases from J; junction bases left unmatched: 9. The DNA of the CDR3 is TGCAGCGTGGTCCCCCTACAGGGGAATGAAAAACTGTTTTTT. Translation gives CSVVPLQGNEKLFF.

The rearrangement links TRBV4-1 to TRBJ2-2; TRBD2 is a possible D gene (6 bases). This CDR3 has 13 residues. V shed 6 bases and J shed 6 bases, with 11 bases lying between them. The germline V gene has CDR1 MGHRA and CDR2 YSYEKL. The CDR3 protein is CASSREISGELFF. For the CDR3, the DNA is TGCGCCAGCAGTCGGGAGATTTCCGGGGAGCTGTTTTTT.

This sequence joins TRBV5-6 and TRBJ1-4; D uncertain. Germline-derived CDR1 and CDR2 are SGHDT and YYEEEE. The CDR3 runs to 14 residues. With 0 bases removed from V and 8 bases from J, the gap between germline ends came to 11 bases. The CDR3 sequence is CASSLAGLEEKLFF. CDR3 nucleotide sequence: TGTGCCAGCAGCTTGGCTGGGCTTGAGGAAAAACTGTTTTTT. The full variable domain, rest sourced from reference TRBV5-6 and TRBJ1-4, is DAGVTQSPTHLIKTRGQQVTLRCSPKSGHDTVSWYQQALGQGPQFIFQYYEEEERQRGNFPDRFSGHQFPNYSSELNVNALLLGDSALYLCASSLAGLEEKLFFGSGTQLSVL.

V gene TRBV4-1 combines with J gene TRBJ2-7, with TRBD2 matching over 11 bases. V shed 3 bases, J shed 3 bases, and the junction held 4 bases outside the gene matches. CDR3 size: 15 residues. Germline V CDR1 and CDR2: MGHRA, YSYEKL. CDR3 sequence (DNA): TGCGCCAGCAGCCACGAGACTAGCGGGGTCTACGAGCAGTACTTC. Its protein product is CASSHETSGVYEQYF.

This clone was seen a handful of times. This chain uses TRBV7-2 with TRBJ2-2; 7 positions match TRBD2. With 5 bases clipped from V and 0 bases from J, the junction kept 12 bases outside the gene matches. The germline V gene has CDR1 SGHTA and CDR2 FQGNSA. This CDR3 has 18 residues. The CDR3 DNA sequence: TGTGCCAGCAGCCCAAATGCCCGGGACTACCCGAACACCGGGGAGCTGTTTTTT. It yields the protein CASSPNARDYPNTGELFF.

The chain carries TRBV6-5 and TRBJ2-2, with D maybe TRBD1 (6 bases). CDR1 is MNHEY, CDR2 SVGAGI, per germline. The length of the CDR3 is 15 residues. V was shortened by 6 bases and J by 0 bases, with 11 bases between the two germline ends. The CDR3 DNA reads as TGTGCCAGCAGAATGGACAGCCCGAACACCGGGGAGCTGTTTTTT. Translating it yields CASRMDSPNTGELFF.

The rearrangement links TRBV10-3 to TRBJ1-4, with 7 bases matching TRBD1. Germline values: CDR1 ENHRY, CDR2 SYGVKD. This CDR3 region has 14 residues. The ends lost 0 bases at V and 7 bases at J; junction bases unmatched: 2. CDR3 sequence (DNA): TGTGCCATCAGTGAGTCAGGGGGCGGTGAAAAACTGTTTTTT. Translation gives CAISESGGGEKLFF.

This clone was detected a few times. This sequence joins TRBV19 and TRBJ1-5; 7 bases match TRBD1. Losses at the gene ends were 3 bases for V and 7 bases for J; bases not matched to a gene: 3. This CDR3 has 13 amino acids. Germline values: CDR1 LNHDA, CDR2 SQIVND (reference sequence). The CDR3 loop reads CASSIAGGQPQHF. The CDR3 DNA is TGTGCCAGTAGTATCGCAGGGGGGCAGCCCCAGCATTTT. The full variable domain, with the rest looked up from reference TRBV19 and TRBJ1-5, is DGGITQSPKYLFRKEGQNVTLSCEQNLNHDAMYWYRQDPGQGLRLIYYSQIVNDFQKGDIAEGYSVSREKKESFPLTVTSAQKNPTAFYLCASSIAGGQPQHFGDGTRLSIL.

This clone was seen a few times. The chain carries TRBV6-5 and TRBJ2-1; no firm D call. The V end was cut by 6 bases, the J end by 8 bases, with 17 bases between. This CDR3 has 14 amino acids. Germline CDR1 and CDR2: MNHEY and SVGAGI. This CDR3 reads CASRPGQPRHEQFF. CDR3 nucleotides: TGTGCCAGCAGACCCGGCCAGCCGAGGCATGAGCAGTTCTTC.

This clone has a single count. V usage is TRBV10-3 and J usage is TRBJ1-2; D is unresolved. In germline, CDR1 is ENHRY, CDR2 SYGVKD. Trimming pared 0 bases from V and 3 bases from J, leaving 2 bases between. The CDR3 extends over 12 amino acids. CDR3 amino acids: CAISESYYGYTF. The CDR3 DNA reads TGTGCCATCAGTGAGTCCTACTATGGCTACACCTTC.

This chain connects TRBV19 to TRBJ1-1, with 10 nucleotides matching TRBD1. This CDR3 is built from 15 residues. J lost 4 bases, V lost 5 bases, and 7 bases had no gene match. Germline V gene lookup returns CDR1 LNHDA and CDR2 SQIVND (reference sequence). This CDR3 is CASSSAGTGVTEAFF. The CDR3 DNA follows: TGTGCCAGTAGTTCAGCCGGGACAGGGGTCACTGAAGCTTTCTTT.

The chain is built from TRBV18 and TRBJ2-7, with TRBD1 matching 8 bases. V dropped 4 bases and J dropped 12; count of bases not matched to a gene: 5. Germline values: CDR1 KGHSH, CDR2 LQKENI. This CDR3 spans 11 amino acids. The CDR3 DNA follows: TGTGCCAGCTCACTCACAGGGGGAATGTACTTC. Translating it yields CASSLTGGMYF.

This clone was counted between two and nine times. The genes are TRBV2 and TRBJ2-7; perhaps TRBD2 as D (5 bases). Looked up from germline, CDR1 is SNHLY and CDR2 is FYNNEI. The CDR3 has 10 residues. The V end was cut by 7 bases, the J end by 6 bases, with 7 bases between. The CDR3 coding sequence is TGTGCCAGCAACGGGGTCGAGCAGTACTTC. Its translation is CASNGVEQYF.